This TCR beta chain was recovered during a study of PD-L1 blockade in urothelial cancer. About the research overall: Prior exposure to chemotherapy in patients amounted to 0 to 3 regimens received.

Spiking of synthetic TCR analog templates was performed in each PCR. Profiled with immunoSEQ multiplex PCR; TCRdb holds only in-frame clones, not every one. The table shows some 41,000 clones, with more than 70% occurring only once. Trimming pared 5 bases from V and 0 bases from J, leaving 6 bases between. Germline values: CDR1 MNHEY, CDR2 SMNVEV (reference sequence). The CDR3 runs to 13 residues. The gene calls are TRBV27 and TRBJ2-3, with unresolved D. The material sequenced was PBMCs, taken around atezolizumab (anti-PD-L1) treatment. This sequence was found in a woman aged 60-75 years with urothelial cancer. CDR3 protein: CASSPTSTDTQYF. In nucleotides, the CDR3 is TGTGCCAGCAGTCCCACTAGCACAGATACGCAGTATTTT.